This T cell receptor beta chain was sequenced during a study of OX40 agonist ivuxolimab in advanced cancers. General notes on the study: Ivuxolimab was an agonistic, fully human IgG2 monoclonal antibody directed against OX40 (CD134), a costimulatory receptor. Of the approximately 53 patients in dose escalation, about 20 had hepatocellular carcinoma, about 15 had melanoma, 9 had renal cell carcinoma and 9 had head and neck cancer. Patients were allowed to have had prior anti-PD-1, anti-PD-L1 or anti-CTLA-4 therapy, and approximately 39% of the dose-escalation patients had been treated with checkpoint inhibitors. Partial responses occurred in three dose-escalation patients, of whom one had hepatocellular carcinoma and two had cutaneous melanoma. The paper describes the monotherapy dose-escalation part (N ≈ 49 patients) of the phase I trial of ivuxolimab. The purpose of peripheral TCRbeta sequencing was to test whether ivuxolimab changed TCR sequence diversity and led to clonal T-cell expansion. Intravenous ivuxolimab was administered to patients every 2 weeks at six dose levels: 0.01, 0.1, 0.3, 1.5, 3 and 10 mg/kg. In the dose-escalation cohort, 70% to 90% of patients were male, and the mean age was 60 years with a range of roughly 20 to 80.

Patients with a history of autoimmune disease or receiving systemic immunosuppression were excluded from the trial. Peripheral blood for TCR sequencing was collected from all dose cohorts at baseline, on cycle 4 day 1, and on cycle 7 day 1. Samples came from an open-label, multicenter, first-in-human phase I dose-escalation trial of ivuxolimab. Adults with locally advanced or metastatic head and neck squamous cell, hepatocellular, melanoma or renal cell carcinoma were enrolled in the trial. CD4+ and CD8+ T cells were sorted separately from peripheral blood before TCR sequencing. Genomic DNA was isolated from the sorted cells so that the TCRbeta CDR3 region could be sequenced. TCRbeta CDR3 regions were sequenced using the immunoSEQ Assay. TCRdb holds this immuneACCESS table with in-frame rearrangements only. Some clones are missing; in checked studies, unresolved V genes explain under half, and the rest has no known cause. The sample includes tens of thousands of clones, with 85% to 90% observed a single time. The ten largest account for roughly 0.5% of the sample.

CDR1 SGHRS and CDR2 YFSETQ are derived from the germline V gene. The junction shows trimming of 2 bases on V and 7 bases on J, and the gene matches do not reach 8 bases of it. From the cysteine up to the phenylalanine, the CDR3 has a length of 14 residues. Only the CDR3 region is kept as DNA, spanning 42 bases read in frame from base 1. Paper-wide results and their limitations: Low levels of normalized T-cell clonal expansion were also seen in some patients who did not respond. At doses from 0.1 to 3.0 mg/kg, clonal expansion was seen in both CD4+ and CD8+ blood T cells between baseline and week 6. On average, CD8+ T cells showed more expanded clones than CD4+ T cells after ivuxolimab. The antigen specificity of the clonally expanded peripheral T cells was not determined. In the 0.1-3.0 mg/kg groups, partial responders were among the patients with the lowest normalized peripheral clonal expansion, particularly in CD8+ T cells.

As concerns this clone: This receptor's antigen is unknown. No base qualities exist here, and no much larger clone lies one base off it.

This receptor was taken from an adult with an advanced solid tumor such as melanoma, head and neck, liver or kidney cancer. In this chain, TRBV5-1 is recombined with TRBJ1-2; 7 central bases correspond to TRBD1. This specimen was CD4+ or CD8+ T cells sorted from blood, taken in a trial of the OX40 agonist ivuxolimab. For the CDR3, the sequence is CASSFGGGEAGYTF. The DNA sequence is TGCGCCAGCAGCTTTGGAGGGGGCGAAGCTGGCTACACCTTC.